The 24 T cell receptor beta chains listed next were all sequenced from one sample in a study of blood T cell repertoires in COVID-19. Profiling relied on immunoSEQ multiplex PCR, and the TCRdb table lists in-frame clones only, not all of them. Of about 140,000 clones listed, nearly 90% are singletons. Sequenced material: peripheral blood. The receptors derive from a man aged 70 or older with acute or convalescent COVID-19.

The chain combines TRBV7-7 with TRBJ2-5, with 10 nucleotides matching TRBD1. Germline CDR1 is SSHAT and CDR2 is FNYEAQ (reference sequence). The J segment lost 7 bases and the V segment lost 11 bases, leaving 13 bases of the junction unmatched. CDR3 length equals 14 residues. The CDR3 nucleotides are TGTGCCGTACAACCGGGACAGGGGTCCTTGACCCAGTACTTC. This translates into CAVQPGQGSLTQYF.

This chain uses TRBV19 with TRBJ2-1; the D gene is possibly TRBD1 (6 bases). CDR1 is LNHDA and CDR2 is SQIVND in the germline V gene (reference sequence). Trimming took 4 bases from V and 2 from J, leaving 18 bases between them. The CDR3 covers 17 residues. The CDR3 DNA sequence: TGTGCCAGTAGTAAACGGTTAGGGGGAGTCACCTACAATGAGCAGTTCTTC. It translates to CASSKRLGGVTYNEQFF. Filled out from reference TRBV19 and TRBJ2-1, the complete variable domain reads DGGITQSPKYLFRKEGQNVTLSCEQNLNHDAMYWYRQDPGQGLRLIYYSQIVNDFQKGDIAEGYSVSREKKESFPLTVTSAQKNPTAFYLCASSKRLGGVTYNEQFFGPGTRLTVL.

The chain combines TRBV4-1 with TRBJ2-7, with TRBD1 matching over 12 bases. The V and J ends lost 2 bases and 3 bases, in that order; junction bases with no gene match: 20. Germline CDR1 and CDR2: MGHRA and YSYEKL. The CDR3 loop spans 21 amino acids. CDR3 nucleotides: TGCGCCAGCAGCCAACTTCTCAAATTGGGGACAGGGGGCTCCACTAGCTACGAGCAGTACTTC. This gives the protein CASSQLLKLGTGGSTSYEQYF.

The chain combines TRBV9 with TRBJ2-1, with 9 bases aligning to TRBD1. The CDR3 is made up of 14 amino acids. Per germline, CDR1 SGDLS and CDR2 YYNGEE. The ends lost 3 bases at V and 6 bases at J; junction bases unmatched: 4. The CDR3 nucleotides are TGTGCCAGCAGCGCCGGGACAGGGCCCAATGAGCAGTTCTTC. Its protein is CASSAGTGPNEQFF.

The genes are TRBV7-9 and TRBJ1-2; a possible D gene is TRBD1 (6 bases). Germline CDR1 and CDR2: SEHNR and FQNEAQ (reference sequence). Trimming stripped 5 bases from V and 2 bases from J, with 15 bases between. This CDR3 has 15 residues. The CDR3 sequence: CASSPRAGANYGYTF. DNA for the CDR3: TGTGCCAGCAGCCCCCGGGCAGGGGCAAACTATGGCTACACCTTC. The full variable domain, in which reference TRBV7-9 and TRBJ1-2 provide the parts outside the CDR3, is DTGVSQNPRHKITKRGQNVTFRCDPISEHNRLYWYRQTLGQGPEFLTYFQNEAQLEKSRLLSDRFSAERPKGSFSTLEIQRTEQGDSAMYLCASSPRAGANYGYTFGSGTRLTVV.

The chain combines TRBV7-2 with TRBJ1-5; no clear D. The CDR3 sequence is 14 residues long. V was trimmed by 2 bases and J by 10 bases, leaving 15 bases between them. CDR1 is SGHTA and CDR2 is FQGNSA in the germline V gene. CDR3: CASSLFSVNDPQHF. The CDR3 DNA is TGTGCCAGCAGCTTATTTAGCGTCAATGACCCCCAGCATTTT.

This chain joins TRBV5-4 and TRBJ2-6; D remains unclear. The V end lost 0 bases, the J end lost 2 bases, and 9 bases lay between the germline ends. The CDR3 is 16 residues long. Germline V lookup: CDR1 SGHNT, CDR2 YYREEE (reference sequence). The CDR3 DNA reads TGTGCCAGCAGCTTGGATTCCGACACTGGGGCCAACGTCCTGACTTTC. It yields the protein CASSLDSDTGANVLTF.

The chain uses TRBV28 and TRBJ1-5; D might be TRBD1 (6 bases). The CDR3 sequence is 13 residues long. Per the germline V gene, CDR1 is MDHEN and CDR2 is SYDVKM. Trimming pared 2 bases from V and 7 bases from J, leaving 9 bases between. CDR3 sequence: CASSLNRDQPQHF. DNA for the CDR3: TGTGCCAGCAGTTTAAACAGGGACCAGCCCCAGCATTTT.

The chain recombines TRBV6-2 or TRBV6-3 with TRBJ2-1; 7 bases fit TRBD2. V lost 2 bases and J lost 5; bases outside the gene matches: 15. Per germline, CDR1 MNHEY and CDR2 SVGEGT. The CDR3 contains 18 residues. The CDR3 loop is CASSYTLNTGGEDNEQFF. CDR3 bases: TGTGCCAGCAGTTACACCCTCAATACGGGGGGTGAGGACAATGAGCAGTTCTTC.

The CDR3 loop is CASSQDGTGYNSPLHF. In nucleotides, the CDR3 is TGTGCCAGCAGCCAAGATGGGACAGGGTATAATTCACCCCTCCACTTT. V gene TRBV3-1 (or the pseudogene TRBV3-2) combines with J gene TRBJ1-6; 9 bases map to TRBD1. V shed 0 bases, J shed 4 bases, and the junction held 1 base outside the gene matches. The CDR3 consists of 16 residues. CDR1 is LGHDT, CDR2 YNNKEL, per germline (reference sequence).

The CDR3 bases are TGCGCCAGCAGTGACGGACAGGGGGTGAGCTACGAGCAGTACTTC. It yields the protein CASSDGQGVSYEQYF. The V and J genes are TRBV10-1 and TRBJ2-7; 10 bases match TRBD1. Germline loops: CDR1 WNHNN, CDR2 SYGVQD (reference sequence). The CDR3 has 15 residues. Trimming removed 3 bases from V and 3 bases from J; junction bases left unmatched: 5.

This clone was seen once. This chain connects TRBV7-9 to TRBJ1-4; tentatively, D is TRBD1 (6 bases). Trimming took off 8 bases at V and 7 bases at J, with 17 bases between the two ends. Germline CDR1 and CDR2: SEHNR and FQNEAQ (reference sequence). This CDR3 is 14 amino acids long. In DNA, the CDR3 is TGTGCCAGCGCCCAAGGCAGGGGCGGTGAAAAACTGTTTTTT. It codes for CASAQGRGGEKLFF. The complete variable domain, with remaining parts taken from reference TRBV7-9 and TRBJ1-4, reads DTGVSQNPRHKITKRGQNVTFRCDPISEHNRLYWYRQTLGQGPEFLTYFQNEAQLEKSRLLSDRFSAERPKGSFSTLEIQRTEQGDSAMYLCASAQGRGGEKLFFGSGTQLSVL.

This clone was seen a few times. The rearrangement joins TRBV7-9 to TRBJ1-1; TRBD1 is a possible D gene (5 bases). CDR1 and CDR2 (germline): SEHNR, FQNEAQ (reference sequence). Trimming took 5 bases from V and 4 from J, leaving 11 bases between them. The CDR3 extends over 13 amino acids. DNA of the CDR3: TGTGCCAGCAGCATAGGACACCTCACTGAAGCTTTCTTT. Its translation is CASSIGHLTEAFF.

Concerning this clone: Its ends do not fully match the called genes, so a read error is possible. As DNA, the CDR3 is TGTGCCTGGAGTCCCACTTTCGGGACTGCGGCCTTT. Translation gives CAWSPTFGTAAF. The chain employs TRBV30 and TRBJ1-3; a possible D gene is TRBD1 (5 bases). The CDR3 is 12 amino acids. The germline CDR1 and CDR2 sequences are GTSNPN and SVGIG (reference sequence).

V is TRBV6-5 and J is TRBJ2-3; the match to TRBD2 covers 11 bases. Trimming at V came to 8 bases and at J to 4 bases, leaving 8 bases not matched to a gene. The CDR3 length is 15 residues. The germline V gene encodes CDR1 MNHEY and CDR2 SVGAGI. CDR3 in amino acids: CASHTHSGGADTQYF. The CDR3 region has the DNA TGTGCCAGCCACACTCATAGCGGGGGGGCAGATACGCAGTATTTT.

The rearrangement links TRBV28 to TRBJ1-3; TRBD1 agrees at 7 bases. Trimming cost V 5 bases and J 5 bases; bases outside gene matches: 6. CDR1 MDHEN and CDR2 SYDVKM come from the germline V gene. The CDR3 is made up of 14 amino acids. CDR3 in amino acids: CASSHRDSRNTIYF. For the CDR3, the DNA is TGTGCCAGCAGTCACCGGGACAGTCGAAACACCATATATTTT.

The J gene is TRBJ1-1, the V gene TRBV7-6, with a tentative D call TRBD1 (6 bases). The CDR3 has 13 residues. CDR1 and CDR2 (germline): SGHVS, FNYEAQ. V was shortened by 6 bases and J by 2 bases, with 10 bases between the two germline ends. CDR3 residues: CASRQGANTEAFF. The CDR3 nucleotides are TGTGCCAGCAGACAGGGTGCTAACACTGAAGCTTTCTTT.

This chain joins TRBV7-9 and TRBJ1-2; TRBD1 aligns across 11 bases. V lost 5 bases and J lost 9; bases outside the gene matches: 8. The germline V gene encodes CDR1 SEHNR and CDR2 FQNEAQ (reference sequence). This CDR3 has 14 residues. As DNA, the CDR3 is TGTGCCAGCAGCCCGTGGACAGGGGGCGAGAGCTACACCTTC. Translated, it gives CASSPWTGGESYTF.

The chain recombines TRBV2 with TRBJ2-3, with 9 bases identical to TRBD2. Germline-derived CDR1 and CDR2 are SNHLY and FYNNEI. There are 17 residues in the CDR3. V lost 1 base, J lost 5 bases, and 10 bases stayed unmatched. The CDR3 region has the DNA TGTGCCAGCAGTGAAGAGGTAGCTAGCGGGACTGTAGATACGCAGTATTTT. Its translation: CASSEEVASGTVDTQYF.

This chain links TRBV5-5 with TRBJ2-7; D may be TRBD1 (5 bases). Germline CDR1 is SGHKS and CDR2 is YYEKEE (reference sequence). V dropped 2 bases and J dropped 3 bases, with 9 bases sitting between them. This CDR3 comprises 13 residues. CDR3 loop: CASSFSGHYEQYF. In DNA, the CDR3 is TGTGCCAGCAGCTTTTCAGGGCACTACGAGCAGTACTTC.

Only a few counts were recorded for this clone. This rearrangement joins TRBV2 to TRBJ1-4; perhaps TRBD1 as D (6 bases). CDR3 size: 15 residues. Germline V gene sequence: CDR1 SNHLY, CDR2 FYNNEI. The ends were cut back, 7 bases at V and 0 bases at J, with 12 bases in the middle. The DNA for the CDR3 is TGTGCCAGCAATACCAGGGGTTCAACTAATGAAAAACTGTTTTTT. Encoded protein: CASNTRGSTNEKLFF.

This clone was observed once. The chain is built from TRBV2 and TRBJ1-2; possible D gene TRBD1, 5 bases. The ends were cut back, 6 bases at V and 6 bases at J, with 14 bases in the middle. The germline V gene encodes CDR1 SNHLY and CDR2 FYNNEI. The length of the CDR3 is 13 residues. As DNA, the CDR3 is TGTGCCAGCAGCCGGGGGGGAGGAGATGGCTACACCTTC. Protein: CASSRGGGDGYTF.

CDR3 sequence (DNA): TGTGCCAGCAGCCAAGAAACCAGGCAAGAGACCCAGTACTTC. Encoded protein: CASSQETRQETQYF. The rearrangement links TRBV7-6 to TRBJ2-5; D not certain. V was cut by 5 bases and J by 2 bases, with 12 bases left in between. In germline, CDR1 is SGHVS, CDR2 FNYEAQ. The length of the CDR3 is 14 residues.

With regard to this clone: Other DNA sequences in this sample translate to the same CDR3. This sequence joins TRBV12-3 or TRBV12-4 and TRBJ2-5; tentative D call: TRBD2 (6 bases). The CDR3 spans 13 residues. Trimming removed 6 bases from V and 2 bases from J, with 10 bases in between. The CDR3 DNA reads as TGTGCCAGCAGACTTAGCGGTCAAGAGACCCAGTACTTC. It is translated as CASRLSGQETQYF.